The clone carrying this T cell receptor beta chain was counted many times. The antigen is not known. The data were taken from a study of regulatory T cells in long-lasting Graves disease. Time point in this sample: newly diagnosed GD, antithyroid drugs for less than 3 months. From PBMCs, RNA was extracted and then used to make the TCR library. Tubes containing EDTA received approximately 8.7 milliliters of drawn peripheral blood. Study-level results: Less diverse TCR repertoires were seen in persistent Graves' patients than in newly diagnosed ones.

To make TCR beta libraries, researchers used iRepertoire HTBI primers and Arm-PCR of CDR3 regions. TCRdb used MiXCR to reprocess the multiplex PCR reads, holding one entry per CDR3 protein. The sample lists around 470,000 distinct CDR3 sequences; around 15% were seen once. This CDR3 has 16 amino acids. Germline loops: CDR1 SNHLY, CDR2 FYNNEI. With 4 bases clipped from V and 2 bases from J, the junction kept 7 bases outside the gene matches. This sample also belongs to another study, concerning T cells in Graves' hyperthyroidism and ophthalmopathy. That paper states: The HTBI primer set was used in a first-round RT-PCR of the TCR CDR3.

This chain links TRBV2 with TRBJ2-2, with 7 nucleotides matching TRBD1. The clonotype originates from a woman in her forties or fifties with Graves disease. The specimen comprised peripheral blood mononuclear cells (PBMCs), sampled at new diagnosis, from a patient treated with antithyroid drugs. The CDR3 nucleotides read TGTGCCAGCAGTGGGAGAGGGACAGCAAACACCGGGGAGCTGTTTTTT. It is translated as CASSGRGTANTGELFF.